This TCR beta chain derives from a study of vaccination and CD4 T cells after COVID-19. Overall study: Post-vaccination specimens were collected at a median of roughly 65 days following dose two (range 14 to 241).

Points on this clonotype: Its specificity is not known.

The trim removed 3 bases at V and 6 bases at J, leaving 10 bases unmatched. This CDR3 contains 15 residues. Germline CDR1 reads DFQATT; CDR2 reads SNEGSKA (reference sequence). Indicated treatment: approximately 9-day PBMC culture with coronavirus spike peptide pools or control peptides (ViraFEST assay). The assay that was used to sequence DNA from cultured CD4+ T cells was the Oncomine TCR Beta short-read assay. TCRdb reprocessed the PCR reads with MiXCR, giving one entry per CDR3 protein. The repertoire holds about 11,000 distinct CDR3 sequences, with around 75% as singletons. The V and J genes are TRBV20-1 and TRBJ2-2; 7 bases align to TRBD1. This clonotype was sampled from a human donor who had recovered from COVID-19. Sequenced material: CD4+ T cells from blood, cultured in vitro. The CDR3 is CSASSPRGSSGELFF. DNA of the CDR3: TGCAGTGCTAGTAGTCCCAGGGGGAGCTCCGGGGAGCTGTTTTTT.